Listed below are T cell receptor beta chains from one sample, sequenced in a study of control samples from healthy donors and cancer patients. The repertoire was sequenced with immunoSEQ multiplex PCR; TCRdb's copy has only in-frame clones and lacks some. The sample carries around 89,000 clones, around 80% recorded once. Input material: blood. These receptors were obtained from a woman in her fifties or sixties in good health. Each CDR3 is given with its conserved first and last residue. D genes are given only for firm matches. Size values are once, few and many counts, or a class for expanded clones, and some rows have none.

TRBD2	TRBV28	TRBJ2-7	.	CASGGLASEQYF	TGTGCCAGCGGGGGACTAGCGAGCGAGCAGTACTTC
TRBD1	TRBV18	TRBJ1-2	.	CASSPPVGTGRFPTDGYTF	TGTGCCAGCTCACCACCGGTGGGGACAGGGCGGTTTCCCACAGATGGCTACACCTTC
.	TRBV11-2	TRBJ2-7	.	CASSLVGLLYEQYF	TGTGCCAGCAGCTTAGTAGGCCTCCTTTACGAGCAGTACTTC
.	TRBV5-1	TRBJ2-5	.	CASSLDSQGPQETQYF	TGCGCCAGCAGCTTGGATTCGCAGGGTCCGCAAGAGACCCAGTACTTC
TRBD2	TRBV4-2	TRBJ2-1	.	CASSQDVAGGSNEQFF	TGTGCCAGCAGCCAAGATGTTGCGGGAGGATCCAATGAGCAGTTCTTC
.	TRBV18	TRBJ1-5	.	CASSTGSQINQPQHF	TGTGCCAGCTCTACCGGGAGTCAGATCAATCAGCCCCAGCATTTT
TRBD1	TRBV11-2	TRBJ2-7	.	CASSLATTGISEQYF	TGTGCCAGCAGCTTAGCGACGACAGGGATAAGCGAGCAGTACTTC
TRBD2	TRBV2	TRBJ2-7	.	CASSEDGAGDEQYF	TGTGCCAGCAGTGAAGATGGCGCGGGGGACGAGCAGTACTTC
.	TRBV19	TRBJ1-5	.	CASSIQGNDQPQHF	TGTGCCAGTAGTATACAGGGGAACGATCAGCCCCAGCATTTT
.	TRBV10-1	TRBJ2-1	.	CASSESGGGRNEQFF	TGCGCCAGCAGTGAGTCGGGAGGGGGGAGGAATGAGCAGTTCTTC
.	TRBV11-2	TRBJ2-7	.	CASTISRLTYEQYF	TGTGCCAGCACCATCTCCCGGCTTACCTACGAGCAGTACTTC
.	TRBV20-1	TRBJ1-5	.	CSADSQPQHF	TGCAGTGCCGACAGTCAGCCCCAGCATTTT
TRBD1	TRBV2	TRBJ2-2	.	CASSQTGITGELFF	TGTGCCAGCAGTCAGACAGGGATCACCGGGGAGCTGTTTTTT
.	TRBV20-1	TRBJ2-7	.	CSARLVYEQYF	TGCAGTGCTAGGCTAGTCTACGAGCAGTACTTC
TRBD2	TRBV2	TRBJ2-1	.	CASSERSGKYNEQFF	TGTGCCAGCAGTGAACGTAGCGGGAAGTACAATGAGCAGTTCTTC
.	TRBV5-5	TRBJ2-7	.	CASSFEGSSYEQYF	TGTGCCAGCAGCTTTGAGGGGTCCTCCTACGAGCAGTACTTC
TRBD1	TRBV19	TRBJ2-7	.	CASSDRGIDEQYF	TGTGCCAGTAGTGACAGGGGCATAGACGAGCAGTACTTC
.	TRBV3-1/TRBV3-2	TRBJ2-1	many	CASSLRDTDRNEQFF	TGTGCCAGCAGCCTGCGAGACACGGACCGAAATGAGCAGTTCTTC
.	TRBV2	TRBJ2-7	.	CASRGGPHYSYEQYF	TGTGCCAGCAGAGGGGGTCCCCACTACTCCTACGAGCAGTACTTC
.	TRBV28	TRBJ1-5	.	CASSFRQGYGQPQHF	TGTGCCAGCAGTTTTCGCCAGGGTTATGGTCAGCCCCAGCATTTT
TRBD1	TRBV10-2	TRBJ1-6	.	CASSRPGQGAGSYNSPLHF	TGCGCCAGCAGTAGACCGGGACAGGGGGCAGGCTCCTATAATTCACCCCTCCACTTT
TRBD1	TRBV7-9	TRBJ1-2	.	CASSTGQGGYTF	TGTGCCAGCAGCACAGGACAGGGAGGCTACACCTTC
TRBD2	TRBV3-1/TRBV3-2	TRBJ2-5	.	CASSQEGLAGKETQYF	TGTGCCAGCAGCCAAGAGGGACTAGCGGGGAAAGAGACCCAGTACTTC
TRBD1	TRBV7-9	TRBJ1-2	.	CASSLGTGSNYGYTF	TGTGCCAGCAGCTTAGGGACAGGGTCAAACTATGGCTACACCTTC
.	TRBV18	TRBJ1-2	.	CASSPDRTGYGYTF	TGTGCCAGCTCACCGGACCGAACAGGCTATGGCTACACCTTC
TRBD2	TRBV5-4	TRBJ2-2	few	CAGQREWTGELFF	TGTGCCGGTCAGCGGGAGTGGACCGGGGAGCTGTTTTTT
.	TRBV5-1	TRBJ2-5	.	CASRRREYQETQYF	TGCGCCAGCAGGCGTCGGGAGTACCAAGAGACCCAGTACTTC
TRBD1	TRBV6-2/TRBV6-3	TRBJ2-6	.	CASSAGTGGARGANVLTF	TGTGCCAGCAGTGCCGGGACAGGGGGCGCGAGGGGGGCCAACGTCCTGACTTTC
TRBD1	TRBV5-1	TRBJ1-6	.	CASSPNPGQGNSPLHF	TGCGCCAGCAGCCCGAACCCGGGACAGGGAAATTCACCCCTCCACTTT
TRBD1	TRBV2	TRBJ1-1	.	CASSEALRDRGRNTEAFF	TGTGCCAGCAGTGAAGCGCTTCGGGACAGGGGCAGAAACACTGAAGCTTTCTTT
.	TRBV6-1	TRBJ1-2	.	CASSEAKIGLWVYTF	TGTGCCAGCAGTGAAGCTAAAATAGGACTCTGGGTCTACACCTTC
.	TRBV24-1	TRBJ1-2	.	CATSDQGESYGYTF	TGTGCCACCAGTGATCAAGGGGAGTCCTATGGCTACACCTTC
.	TRBV2	TRBJ1-1	.	CASILQVDTEAFF	TGTGCCAGCATTCTTCAGGTGGACACTGAAGCTTTCTTT
.	TRBV20-1	TRBJ2-5	.	CSESSKETQYF	TGCAGTGAGTCTAGCAAAGAGACCCAGTACTTC
.	TRBV7-8	TRBJ2-7	.	CASSSGTYEQYF	TGTGCCAGCAGCTCTGGCACCTACGAGCAGTACTTC
.	TRBV19	TRBJ1-3	.	CASAQFGPGNTIYF	TGTGCCAGTGCACAGTTCGGCCCTGGAAACACCATATATTTT
.	TRBV6-5	TRBJ2-5	.	CASSYSLGAETQYF	TGTGCCAGCAGTTACTCTTTAGGAGCGGAGACCCAGTACTTC
.	TRBV7-9	TRBJ2-7	few	CASSSRVYEQYF	TGTGCCAGCAGCTCCAGGGTCTACGAGCAGTACTTC
.	TRBV18	TRBJ2-1	.	CASSPPSVGRGWVGYNEQFF	TGTGCCAGCTCACCACCATCGGTCGGCAGGGGTTGGGTCGGCTACAATGAGCAGTTCTTC
TRBD2	TRBV2	TRBJ2-4	.	CASSGGGRDKLAKNIQYF	TGTGCCAGCAGTGGGGGGGGACGAGATAAACTAGCCAAAAACATTCAGTACTTC
.	TRBV28	TRBJ1-2	.	CASSTHRETNYGYTF	TGTGCCAGCAGCACACACAGGGAAACCAACTATGGCTACACCTTC
.	TRBV18	TRBJ1-1	.	CASSPRTAEWAFF	TGTGCCAGCTCACCACGGACGGCTGAATGGGCTTTCTTT
TRBD2	TRBV28	TRBJ2-5	.	CASRLGTSGRETQYF	TGTGCCAGCAGGCTTGGGACTAGCGGGCGGGAGACCCAGTACTTC
.	TRBV7-2	TRBJ2-2	.	CASSLTRAGGELFF	TGTGCCAGCAGCTTAACCCGGGCGGGAGGGGAGCTGTTTTTT
.	TRBV19	TRBJ1-2	.	CASSPTAGSGYTF	TGTGCCAGTAGTCCAACGGCGGGATCGGGCTACACCTTC
.	TRBV3-1/TRBV3-2	TRBJ2-7	.	CASSQDGREQYF	TGTGCCAGCAGCCAAGACGGGCGCGAGCAGTACTTC
TRBD1	TRBV10-1	TRBJ2-5	.	CASSPGTGEKETQYF	TGCGCCAGCAGCCCCGGGACAGGGGAGAAGGAGACCCAGTACTTC
.	TRBV7-9	TRBJ2-3	.	CASRRVSPRVTDTQYF	TGTGCCAGCAGACGGGTGTCGCCGAGGGTGACAGATACGCAGTATTTT
.	TRBV19	TRBJ1-3	.	CASSLIDSSGNTIYF	TGTGCCAGTAGTCTGATCGACAGCTCTGGAAACACCATATATTTT
TRBD1	TRBV7-9	TRBJ2-7	.	CASSTTGQTYEQYF	TGTGCCAGCAGCACTACGGGACAGACCTACGAGCAGTACTTC
.	TRBV28	TRBJ1-5	large	CASSLSGRFGQPQHF	TGTGCCAGCAGTTTATCCGGACGCTTCGGTCAGCCCCAGCATTTT
.	TRBV28	TRBJ1-2	.	CAVQVWTDANYGYTF	TGTGCCGTCCAGGTTTGGACAGACGCTAACTATGGCTACACCTTC
.	TRBV5-8	TRBJ1-6	.	CASSLGTGSNSPLHF	TGTGCCAGCAGCCTCGGTACAGGGAGTAATTCACCCCTCCACTTT
.	TRBV7-9	TRBJ2-5	.	CASSFSFREEETQYF	TGTGCCAGCAGCTTTTCTTTTCGGGAAGAAGAGACCCAGTACTTC
.	TRBV7-2	TRBJ1-4	once	CASSLSPTADNEKLFF	TGTGCCAGCAGCTTATCCCCGACAGCAGATAATGAAAAACTGTTTTTT